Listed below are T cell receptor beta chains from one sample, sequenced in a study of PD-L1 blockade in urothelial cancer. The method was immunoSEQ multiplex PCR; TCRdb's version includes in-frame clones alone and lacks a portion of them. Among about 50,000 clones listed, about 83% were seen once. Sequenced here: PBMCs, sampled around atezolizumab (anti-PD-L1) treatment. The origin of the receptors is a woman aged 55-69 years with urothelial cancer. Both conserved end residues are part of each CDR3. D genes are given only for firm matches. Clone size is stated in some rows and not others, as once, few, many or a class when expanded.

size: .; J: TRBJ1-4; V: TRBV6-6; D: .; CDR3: CASSYRGLHEKLFF; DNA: TGTGCCAGCAGTTACCGAGGGCTTCATGAAAAACTGTTTTTT
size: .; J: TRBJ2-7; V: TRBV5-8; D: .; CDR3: CASSLGSISSYEQYF; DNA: TGTGCCAGCAGCTTGGGTTCAATTAGCTCCTACGAGCAGTACTTC
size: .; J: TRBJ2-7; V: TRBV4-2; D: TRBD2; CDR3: CASSQAGGGLTSLSSYEQYF; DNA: TGTGCCAGCAGCCAAGCGGGCGGGGGGCTGACATCGCTCTCCTCCTACGAGCAGTACTTC
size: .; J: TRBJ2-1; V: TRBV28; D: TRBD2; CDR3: CASSGDGTSGRGREQFF; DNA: TGTGCCAGCAGTGGAGACGGGACTAGCGGGAGGGGGCGGGAGCAGTTCTTC
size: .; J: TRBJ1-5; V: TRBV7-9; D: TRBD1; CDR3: CASSGTGPLYSNQPQHF; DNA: TGTGCCAGCAGCGGGACAGGGCCTCTTTATAGCAATCAGCCCCAGCATTTT
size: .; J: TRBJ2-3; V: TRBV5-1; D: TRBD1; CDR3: CASRSGQSTDTQYF; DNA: TGCGCCAGCAGGTCGGGACAGAGCACAGATACGCAGTATTTT
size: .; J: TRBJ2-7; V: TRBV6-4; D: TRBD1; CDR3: CASSDGDRVHCEQYF; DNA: TGTGCCAGCAGTGACGGGGACAGAGTGCATTGCGAGCAGTACTTC
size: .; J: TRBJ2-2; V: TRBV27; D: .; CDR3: CASSLGVRERGKSGELFF; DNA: TGTGCCAGCAGTTTAGGGGTTAGGGAGCGAGGGAAGTCCGGGGAGCTGTTTTTT
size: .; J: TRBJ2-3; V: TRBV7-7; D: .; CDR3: CATSRGFTDTQYF; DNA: TGTGCCACCTCCCGGGGGTTCACAGATACGCAGTATTTT
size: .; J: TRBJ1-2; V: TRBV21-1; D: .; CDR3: CASSKVRDRGRGGYTF; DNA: TGTGCCAGCAGCAAGGTCCGGGACAGGGGGCGGGGTGGCTACACCTTC
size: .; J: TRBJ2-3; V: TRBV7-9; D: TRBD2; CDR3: CASSPGTSGMDTQYF; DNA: TGTGCCAGCAGCCCCGGGACTAGCGGGATGGATACGCAGTATTTT
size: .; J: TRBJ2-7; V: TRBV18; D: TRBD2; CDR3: CASSPLLAGADEQYF; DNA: TGTGCCAGCTCACCACTACTAGCGGGAGCTGACGAGCAGTACTTC
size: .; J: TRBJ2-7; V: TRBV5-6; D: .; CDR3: CASTRGIAVSYEQYF; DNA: TGTGCCAGCACCCGAGGGATAGCGGTTTCCTACGAGCAGTACTTC
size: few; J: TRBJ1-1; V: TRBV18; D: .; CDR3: CASSNRGEAFF; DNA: TGTGCCAGCTCAAACCGGGGAGAAGCTTTCTTT
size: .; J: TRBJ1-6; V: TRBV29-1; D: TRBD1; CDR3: CSVSDREGPLHF; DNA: TGCAGCGTCTCGGACAGGGAGGGACCCCTCCACTTT
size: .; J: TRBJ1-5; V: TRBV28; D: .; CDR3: CASSTIGQGGQPQHF; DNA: TGTGCCAGCAGTACAATCGGGCAGGGAGGTCAGCCCCAGCATTTT
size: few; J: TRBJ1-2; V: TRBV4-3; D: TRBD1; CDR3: CASSQAGQGAYGYTF; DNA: TGCGCCAGCAGCCAGGCAGGACAGGGGGCATATGGCTACACCTTC
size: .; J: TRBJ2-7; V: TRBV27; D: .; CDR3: CASSLAGTLSSYEQYF; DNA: TGTGCCAGCAGTTTGGCCGGGACATTAAGCTCCTACGAGCAGTACTTC
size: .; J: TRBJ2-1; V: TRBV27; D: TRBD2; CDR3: CASSSEPLAVYNEQFF; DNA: TGTGCCAGCAGTTCGGAGCCGCTAGCGGTTTACAATGAGCAGTTCTTC
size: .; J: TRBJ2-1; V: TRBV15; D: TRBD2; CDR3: CATSSPGLAGGSNEQFF; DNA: TGTGCCACCAGCAGCCCGGGACTAGCGGGAGGAAGCAATGAGCAGTTCTTC
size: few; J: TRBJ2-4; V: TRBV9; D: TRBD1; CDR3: CASSPKQGPPKNIQYF; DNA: TGTGCCAGCAGCCCCAAACAGGGGCCGCCCAAAAACATTCAGTACTTC
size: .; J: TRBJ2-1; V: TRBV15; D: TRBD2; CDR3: CATSRDSGGRAFGNEQFF; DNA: TGTGCCACCAGCAGAGATTCGGGCGGGAGGGCCTTTGGGAATGAGCAGTTCTTC
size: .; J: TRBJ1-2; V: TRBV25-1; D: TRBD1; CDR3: CASGDPGQGDYTF; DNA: TGTGCCAGCGGAGATCCGGGACAGGGTGACTACACCTTC
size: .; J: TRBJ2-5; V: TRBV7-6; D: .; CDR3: CASSPPGLRKETQYF; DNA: TGTGCCAGCAGCCCCCCGGGACTGCGAAAAGAGACCCAGTACTTC
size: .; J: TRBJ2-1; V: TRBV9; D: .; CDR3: CASSHPARGSSYNEQFF; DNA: TGTGCCAGCAGCCACCCCGCCCGGGGGTCCTCCTACAATGAGCAGTTCTTC
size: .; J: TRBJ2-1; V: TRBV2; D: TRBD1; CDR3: CASSEPQGASNEQFF; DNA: TGTGCCAGCAGTGAACCCCAGGGGGCTAGCAATGAGCAGTTCTTC
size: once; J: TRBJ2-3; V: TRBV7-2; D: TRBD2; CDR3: CASSLLAGVGSDTQYF; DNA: TGTGCCAGCAGCTTATTAGCGGGAGTCGGGTCAGATACGCAGTATTTT
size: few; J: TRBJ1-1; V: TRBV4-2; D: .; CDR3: CASSPLLANTEAFF; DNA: TGTGCCAGCAGCCCCTTGTTGGCGAACACTGAAGCTTTCTTT
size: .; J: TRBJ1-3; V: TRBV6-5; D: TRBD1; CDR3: CASSSLDRAGNTIYF; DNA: TGTGCCAGCAGTTCCCTCGACAGGGCTGGAAACACCATATATTTT
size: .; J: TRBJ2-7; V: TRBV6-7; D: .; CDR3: CASPPKGVHEQYF; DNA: TGTGCCAGTCCCCCGAAGGGGGTCCACGAGCAGTACTTC
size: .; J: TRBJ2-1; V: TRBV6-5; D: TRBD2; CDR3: CASSSSGGAFDEQFF; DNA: TGTGCCAGCAGTTCTAGCGGGGGGGCCTTTGATGAGCAGTTCTTC
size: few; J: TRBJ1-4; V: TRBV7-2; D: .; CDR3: CASSFLRGPLEKLFF; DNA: TGTGCCAGCAGCTTCCTCAGGGGCCCCTTGGAAAAACTGTTTTTT
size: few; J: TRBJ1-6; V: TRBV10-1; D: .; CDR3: CASNYVDILYNSPLHF; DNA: TGCGCCAGCAATTACGTCGACATACTCTATAATTCACCCCTCCACTTT
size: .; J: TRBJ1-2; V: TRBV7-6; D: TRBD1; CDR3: CASSFTGTGFAQAYGYTF; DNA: TGTGCCAGCAGCTTTACCGGGACAGGTTTTGCCCAGGCGTATGGCTACACCTTC
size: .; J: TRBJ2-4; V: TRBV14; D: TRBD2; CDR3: CASSQDLDPAGVAKNIQYF; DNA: TGTGCCAGCAGCCAAGATTTGGACCCCGCGGGAGTAGCCAAAAACATTCAGTACTTC
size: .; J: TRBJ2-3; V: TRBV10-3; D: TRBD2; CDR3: CAISEGSGGPTDTQYF; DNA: TGTGCCATCAGTGAAGGAAGCGGGGGGCCCACAGATACGCAGTATTTT
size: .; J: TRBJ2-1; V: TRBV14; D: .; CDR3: CASSQPRRTLDNEQFF; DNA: TGTGCCAGCAGCCAACCCAGGAGGACCCTGGACAATGAGCAGTTCTTC
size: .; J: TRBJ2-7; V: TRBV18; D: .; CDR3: CASSPTRTKEGYEQYF; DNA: TGTGCCAGCTCACCGACCCGAACGAAAGAGGGTTACGAGCAGTACTTC
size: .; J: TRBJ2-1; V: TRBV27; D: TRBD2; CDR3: CASSASGIYNEQFF; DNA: TGTGCCAGCAGCGCTAGCGGGATTTACAATGAGCAGTTCTTC
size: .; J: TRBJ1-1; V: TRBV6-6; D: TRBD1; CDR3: CASSRQGNTEAFF; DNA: TGTGCCAGCAGCAGACAGGGGAACACTGAAGCTTTCTTT
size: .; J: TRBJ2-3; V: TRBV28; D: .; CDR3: CASRLAPSPTQYF; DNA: TGTGCCAGCAGGCTAGCCCCCTCTCCTACGCAGTATTTT
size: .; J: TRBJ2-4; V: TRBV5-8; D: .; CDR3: CASSLTGALNIQYF; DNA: TGTGCCAGCAGCTTGACTGGGGCTTTGAACATTCAGTACTTC
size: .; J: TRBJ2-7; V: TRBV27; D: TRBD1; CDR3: CASSLWGQELYEQYF; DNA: TGTGCCAGCAGTTTATGGGGACAGGAACTCTACGAGCAGTACTTC